The 16 T cell receptor beta chains given below trace back to one sample, sequenced in a study of OX40 agonist ivuxolimab in advanced cancers. Sequenced by immunoSEQ multiplex PCR; TCRdb stores in-frame clones only, minus some. The sample yields roughly 22,000 clones, 70% to 90% seen once. The sample here was CD4+ or CD8+ T cells sorted from blood, taken in a trial of the OX40 agonist ivuxolimab. The receptors come from an adult with an advanced solid tumor such as melanoma, head and neck, liver or kidney cancer.

This sequence joins TRBV21-1 and TRBJ2-2; the D call in the table, TRBD2, was not verified against the DNA. TRBV21-1 is recorded as a pseudogene. The CDR3 has 16 amino acids. The CDR3 here is CASSKAPAHRAGELFF. The CDR3 nucleotides read TGTGCCAGCAGCAAAGCGCCTGCCCACCGGGCCGGGGAGCTGTTTTTT.

The V call is TRBV18, the J call TRBJ1-5; 8 bases align to TRBD1. Germline CDR1 is KGHSH and CDR2 is LQKENI. This CDR3 contains 14 residues. Unmatched junction bases numbered 7, after V lost 6 bases and J lost 6 bases. The CDR3 region is CASSSGGASQPQHF. The CDR3 DNA reads as TGTGCCAGCTCGTCAGGGGGCGCGAGTCAGCCCCAGCATTTT.

The CDR3 DNA reads TGTGCCAGCAGCTTAGGTGGAGTCAGGGCCCTCACAGATACGCAGTATTTT. Residues: CASSLGGVRALTDTQYF. V and J are TRBV7-6 and TRBJ2-3, with a tentative D call TRBD1 (5 bases). Germline CDR1 reads SGHVS; CDR2 reads FNYEAQ. This CDR3 region has 17 residues. The V end was cut by 1 base, the J end by 2 bases, with 16 bases between. The full variable domain, rest sourced from reference TRBV7-6 and TRBJ2-3, is GAGVSQSPRYKVTKRGQDVALRCDPISGHVSLYWYRQALGQGPEFLTYFNYEAQQDKSGLPNDRFSAERPEGSISTLTIQRTEQRDSAMYRCASSLGGVRALTDTQYFGPGTRLTVL.

The V gene is TRBV11-3, the J gene TRBJ2-4; a possible D gene is TRBD2 (5 bases). The CDR3 covers 13 residues. CDR1 is SGHNT and CDR2 is YENEEA in the germline V gene. V lost 5 bases and J 13 bases, leaving 18 bases between the germline ends. The CDR3 loop is CASSLGLINGQYF. The CDR3 DNA reads as TGTGCCAGCAGCCTCGGACTGATAAACGGGCAGTACTTC.

The rearrangement joins TRBV4-1 to TRBJ2-5; D unresolved. The germline CDR1 and CDR2 sequences are MGHRA and YSYEKL. CDR3 size: 15 residues. Trimming removed 10 bases at V and 1 base at J, with 19 bases between. CDR3 sequence (DNA): TGCGCCACCCGTCTGACCTTCGTAAGCCAAGAGACCCAGTACTTC. Amino acids: CATRLTFVSQETQYF.

Concerning this clone: The junction departs from the called germline gene at one end, perhaps through a read error. The chain links TRBV7-7 to TRBJ1-5; perhaps TRBD1 as D (5 bases). The CDR3 extends over 13 amino acids. CDR1 and CDR2 from the germline V gene are SSHAT and FNYEAQ (reference sequence). The CDR3 coding sequence is TGTGCTAGCAGCTCAGGGTTATTTCAGCCCCAGCATTTT. Translated: CASSSGLFQPQHF.

This chain joins TRBV10-3 and TRBJ2-1, with 8 bases matching TRBD2. Germline loops: CDR1 ENHRY, CDR2 SYGVKD. V shed 4 bases and J 0 bases; nucleotides not matched to a gene: 2. The CDR3 contains 15 residues. CDR3 residues: CAISGLAGSYNEQFF. The CDR3 nucleotides are TGTGCCATCAGTGGGCTAGCGGGCTCCTACAATGAGCAGTTCTTC.

The CDR3 sequence: CATEASSETRGSTDTQYF. The CDR3, as DNA: TGTGCCACGGAAGCTAGTTCGGAAACCCGGGGCTCCACAGATACGCAGTATTTT. The chain is built from TRBV5-5 and TRBJ2-3; the D call may be TRBD1 or TRBD2 (5 bases each). This CDR3 is built from 18 residues. V shed 9 bases and J shed 2 bases, with 28 bases lying between them. CDR1 and CDR2 from the germline V gene are SGHKS and YYEKEE (reference sequence).

This chain connects TRBV19 to TRBJ2-1, with no clear D. Germline V gene lookup returns CDR1 LNHDA and CDR2 SQIVND (reference sequence). Trimming took 1 base from V and 1 from J, leaving 17 bases between them. The CDR3 runs 18 residues. CDR3 in DNA: TGTGCCAGTAGTATAGGACTTCTCTTTCATGTATCCTACAATGAGCAGTTCTTC. Its translation is CASSIGLLFHVSYNEQFF.

This clone appeared a single time. V gene TRBV6-1 combines with J gene TRBJ1-1; D not resolved. This CDR3 comprises 13 residues. Trimming pared 7 bases from V and 1 base from J, leaving 10 bases between. CDR1 MNHNS and CDR2 SASEGT come from the germline V gene. CDR3 coding DNA: TGTGCCAGCAAGTTAGCAGCGAACACTGAAGCTTTCTTT. Translated, it gives CASKLAANTEAFF.

The chain links TRBV25-1 to TRBJ1-4; D is ambiguous. Germline assignment: CDR1 MGHDK and CDR2 SYGVNS. CDR3 size: 15 residues. V lost 5 bases and J lost 7, with 17 bases in between. CDR3 sequence (DNA): TGTGCCAGCAGTCAACTCCGGCTCTGGGGTGAAAAACTGTTTTTT. It translates to CASSQLRLWGEKLFF.

CDR3 nucleotides: TGTGCCAGCAGCTTAACGGGCGGGGACCCCCCTTACAATGAGCAGTTCTTC. Translated: CASSLTGGDPPYNEQFF. The genes are TRBV7-3 and TRBJ2-1; D perhaps matches TRBD2 (6 bases). This CDR3 is 17 amino acids long. V was shortened by 0 bases and J by 4 bases, with 16 bases between the two germline ends. The germline CDR1 and CDR2 sequences are SGHTA and FQGTGA.

In regard to this clone: At one of its ends the junction is not consistent with the germline gene, which may arise from a read error. The V and J genes are TRBV10-3 and TRBJ1-5; a weak D match, TRBD1 (5 bases). The CDR3 totals 14 residues. Germline assignment: CDR1 ENHRY and CDR2 SYGVKD. The CDR3 here is CASSYWQGYQPQHF. CDR3 in DNA: TGTGCCAGCAGTTACTGGCAGGGCTATCAGCCCCAGCATTTT.

This clone has a handful of counts. The CDR3 is CASSPRGHTYYGYTF. CDR3 nucleotide sequence: TGTGCCAGCAGTCCCCGGGGACATACTTACTATGGCTACACCTTC. The chain links TRBV28 to TRBJ1-2; D is possibly TRBD1 (6 bases). The CDR3 spans 15 residues. Germline V lookup: CDR1 MDHEN, CDR2 SYDVKM. V lost 5 bases and J 3 bases, leaving 16 bases between the germline ends.

This chain joins TRBV7-9 and TRBJ1-4; D might be TRBD1 (6 bases). Trimming left V 5 bases short and J 4 bases short, with 14 bases between. Germline loops: CDR1 SEHNR, CDR2 FQNEAQ (reference sequence). The CDR3 runs to 15 residues. The CDR3: CASSPPGADNEKLFF. CDR3 in DNA: TGTGCCAGCAGCCCACCAGGGGCTGATAATGAAAAACTGTTTTTT.

V gene TRBV2 combines with J gene TRBJ2-7; no definite D call. Trimming shortened V by 4 bases and J by 3 bases, and 13 bases separated the two germline ends. This CDR3 has 14 residues. Germline lookup yields CDR1 SNHLY and CDR2 FYNNEI. The CDR3 nucleotides read TGTGCCAGCAGTGCTGGCGGTGGGATCTACGAGCAGTACTTC. This encodes CASSAGGGIYEQYF.